The T cell receptor beta chain under discussion was sequenced for a study of long-term antiretroviral therapy in people with HIV. Study overall: Samples from the earliest time points predate the 2015 immediate-ART recommendation by about a decade.

At the survey level, the v3.0 immunoSEQ assay was run. The method was immunoSEQ multiplex PCR; TCRdb's version includes in-frame clones alone and lacks a portion of them. The table includes some 31,000 clones, about 96% detected once. Trimming took 5 bases from V and 7 from J, leaving 14 bases between them. The CDR3 spans 13 residues. The germline V gene encodes CDR1 SGHTA and CDR2 FQGNSA. Study results and caveats: Versus controls, repertoires in people with HIV had narrower CDR3 length ranges. ART-treated samples gained diversity yet remained below transplant donor controls. It was not possible to obtain data on ART adherence, viral resistance or therapy changes.

With respect to this clone: What it binds is unknown.

This clonotype was sampled from a young man with HIV. The chain employs TRBV7-2 and TRBJ2-5, with D unresolved. The source was unsorted PBMCs, collected 5.3 years after starting antiretroviral therapy. CDR3 amino acids: CASSGFRPGTQYF. The CDR3, as DNA: TGTGCCAGCAGCGGGTTCAGGCCCGGGACCCAGTACTTC.